This TCR beta chain was sequenced in a study of blood T cell repertoires in COVID-19. Assay: immunoSEQ multiplex PCR; the TCRdb copy retains only in-frame clones and omits some. This sample yields fewer than 500,000 clones, of which nearly 90% are seen a single time; about 2.1% belongs to the top ten. Germline trimming cut 2 bases from V and 5 bases from J; bases unmatched to any gene: 1. The germline CDR1 and CDR2 sequences are ENHRY and SYGVKD. The CDR3 contains 13 residues. In its sample, this clone was seen a few times. This receptor was taken from a woman between 18 and 29 years old with acute COVID-19. Source material: PBMCs or T cells enriched from blood (not recorded which). This chain uses TRBV10-3 with TRBJ1-2; 8 nucleotides align to TRBD1. DNA of the CDR3: TGTGCCATCAGTGAGGGACAGGGATATGGCTACACCTTC. Translating gives CAISEGQGYGYTF.